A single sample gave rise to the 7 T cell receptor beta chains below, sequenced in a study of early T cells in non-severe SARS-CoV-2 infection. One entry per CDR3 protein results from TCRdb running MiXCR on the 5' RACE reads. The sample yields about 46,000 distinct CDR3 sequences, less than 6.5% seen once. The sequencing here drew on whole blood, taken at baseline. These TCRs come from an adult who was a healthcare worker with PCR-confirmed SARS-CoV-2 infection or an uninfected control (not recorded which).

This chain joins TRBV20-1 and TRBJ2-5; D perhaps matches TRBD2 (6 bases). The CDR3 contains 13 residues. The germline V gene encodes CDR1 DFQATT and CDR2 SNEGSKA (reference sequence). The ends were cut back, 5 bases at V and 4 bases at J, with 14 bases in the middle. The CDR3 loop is CSAARLVGETQYF. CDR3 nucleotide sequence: TGCAGTGCTGCCCGACTAGTAGGAGAGACCCAGTACTTC.

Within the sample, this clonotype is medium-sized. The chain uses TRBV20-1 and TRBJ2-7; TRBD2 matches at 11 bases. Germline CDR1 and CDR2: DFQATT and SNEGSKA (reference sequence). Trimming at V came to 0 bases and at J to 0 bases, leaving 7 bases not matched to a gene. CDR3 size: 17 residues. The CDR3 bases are TGCAGTGCTAGAGATCGGGGGACTAGCGGATTCTCCTACGAGCAGTACTTC. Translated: CSARDRGTSGFSYEQYF.

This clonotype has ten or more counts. The CDR3 is CASSPTRVNEQFF. The CDR3 DNA reads TGCGCCAGCAGCCCAACCAGGGTCAATGAGCAGTTCTTC. V usage is TRBV4-1 and J usage is TRBJ2-1; D might be TRBD1 (5 bases). V lost 4 bases and J lost 6, with 10 bases in between. Germline V gene data show CDR1 as MGHRA and CDR2 as YSYEKL. CDR3 length: 13 residues.

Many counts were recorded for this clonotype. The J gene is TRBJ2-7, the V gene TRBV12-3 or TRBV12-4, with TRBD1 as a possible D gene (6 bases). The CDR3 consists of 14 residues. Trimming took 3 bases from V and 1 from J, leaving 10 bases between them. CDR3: CASSFQDRSYEQYF. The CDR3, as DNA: TGTGCCAGCAGTTTTCAAGACAGGTCCTACGAGCAGTACTTC.

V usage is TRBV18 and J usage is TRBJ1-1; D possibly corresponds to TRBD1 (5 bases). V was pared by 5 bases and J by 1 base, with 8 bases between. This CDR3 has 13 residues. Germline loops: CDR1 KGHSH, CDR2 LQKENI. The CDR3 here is CASSGDRNTEAFF. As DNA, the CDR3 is TGTGCCAGCTCAGGAGACAGGAACACTGAAGCTTTCTTT.

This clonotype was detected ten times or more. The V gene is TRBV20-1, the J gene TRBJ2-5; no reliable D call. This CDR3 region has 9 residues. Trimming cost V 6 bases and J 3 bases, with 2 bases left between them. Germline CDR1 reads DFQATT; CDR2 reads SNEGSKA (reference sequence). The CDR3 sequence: CSAEETQYF. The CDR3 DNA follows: TGCAGTGCCGAAGAGACCCAGTACTTC.

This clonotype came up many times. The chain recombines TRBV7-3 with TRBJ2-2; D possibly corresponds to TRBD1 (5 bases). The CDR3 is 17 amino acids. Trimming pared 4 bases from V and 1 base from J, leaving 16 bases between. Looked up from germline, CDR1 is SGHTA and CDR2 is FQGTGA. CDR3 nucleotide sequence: TGTGCCAGCAGCTCCGGACATTACCCTGTGAACACCGGGGAGCTGTTTTTT. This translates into CASSSGHYPVNTGELFF. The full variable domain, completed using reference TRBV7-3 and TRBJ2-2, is GAGVSQTPSNKVTEKGKYVELRCDPISGHTALYWYRQSLGQGPEFLIYFQGTGAADDSGLPNDRFFAVRPEGSVSTLKIQRTERGDSAVYLCASSSGHYPVNTGELFFGEGSRLTVL.